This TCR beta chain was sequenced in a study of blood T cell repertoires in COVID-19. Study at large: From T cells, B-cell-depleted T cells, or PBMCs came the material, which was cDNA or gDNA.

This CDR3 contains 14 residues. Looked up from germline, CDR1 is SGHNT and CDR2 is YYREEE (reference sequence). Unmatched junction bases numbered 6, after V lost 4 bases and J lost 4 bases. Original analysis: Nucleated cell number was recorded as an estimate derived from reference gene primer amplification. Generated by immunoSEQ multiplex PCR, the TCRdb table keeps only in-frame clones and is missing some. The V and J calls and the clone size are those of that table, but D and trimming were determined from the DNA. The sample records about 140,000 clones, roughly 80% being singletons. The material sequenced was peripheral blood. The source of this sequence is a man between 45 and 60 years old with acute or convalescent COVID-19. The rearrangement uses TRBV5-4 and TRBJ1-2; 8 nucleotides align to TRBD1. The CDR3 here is CASSTDREGYGYTF. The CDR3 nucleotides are TGTGCCAGCAGCACGGACAGGGAGGGCTATGGCTACACCTTC.